A selection of T cell receptor beta chains follows, all from one sample in a study of T cells in localized non-small cell lung cancer. Libraries were prepared by immunoSEQ multiplex PCR; TCRdb keeps only in-frame clonotypes and omits some of them. The sample shows 70,000 or so clones, roughly 80% of them seen only once. Sequencing used peripheral blood, obtained before any cancer treatment. The receptors shown here come from a female donor of 60 years or more with stage I lung adenocarcinoma. The CDR3 runs from the conserved cysteine through the conserved F or W. Each record gives: CDR3 length, J gene, V gene, CDR3 protein.

15 TRBJ2-3 TRBV9 CASTRRSFSTDTQYF
15 TRBJ1-4 TRBV7-9 CASSLGSATNEKLFF
13 TRBJ1-2 TRBV7-6 CASSLGGGRGYTF
11 TRBJ2-7 TRBV6-1 CASSEFNEQYF
16 TRBJ1-2 TRBV6-5 CASSYSAGTGGRGYTF
12 TRBJ1-1 TRBV28 CASSLTWAEAFF
17 TRBJ1-2 TRBV19 CASSSPGGTGANYGYTF
14 TRBJ1-1 TRBV6-5 CASSYSSEDTEAFF
15 TRBJ2-3 TRBV6-1 CASSVMGRGADTQYF
14 TRBJ2-2 TRBV6-1 CASSEMAGTGELFF
16 TRBJ1-1 TRBV6-5 CASSLSRGPADTEAFF
14 TRBJ1-6 TRBV15 CATSIDRGHSPLHF
13 TRBJ2-7 TRBV7-8 CASSYDRGYEQYF
14 TRBJ2-7 TRBV23-1 CASSQATGLYEQYF
13 TRBJ2-5 TRBV5-8 CASRSRGLETQYF
15 TRBJ2-7 TRBV7-2 CASSLAGTSSYEQYF
16 TRBJ1-1 TRBV9 CASSGWDRDRGTEAFF
16 TRBJ2-3 TRBV7-9 CASSLGLDLSTDTQYF
13 TRBJ2-2 TRBV14 CASSPQQGGELFF
14 TRBJ1-6 TRBV2 CASRRGQGDSPLHF
13 TRBJ2-1 TRBV19 CASSPGSYNEQFF
13 TRBJ1-1 TRBV6-5 CASSYAANTEAFF
14 TRBJ2-7 TRBV5-1 CASSRTSGVYEQYF
16 TRBJ1-1 TRBV5-4 CASSWGQAVMNTEAFF
16 TRBJ1-2 TRBV9 CASSVDPFQGYNGYTF
14 TRBJ1-1 TRBV2 CASSEGDSNTEAFF
14 TRBJ2-1 TRBV10-1 CASNRETSYNEQFF
15 TRBJ2-5 TRBV5-4 CASSLVGEGGETQYF
14 TRBJ1-1 TRBV5-4 CASSTDGENTEAFF
16 TRBJ2-7 TRBV12-1 CASSFVRGEISYEQYF
13 TRBJ1-1 TRBV6-1 CASNEPPNTEAFF
13 TRBJ2-1 TRBV5-1 CASSSGQNNEQFF